This T cell receptor beta chain was observed in a study of T cell responses to AZD1222 COVID-19 vaccine. General study points: Targets within unmutated variant regions were reportedly found for nearly half of spike-specific TCRs. There were repertoire samples only from the period after the peak T cell response.

For this clone: Its antigen remains unidentified.

Measured with immunoSEQ multiplex PCR; TCRdb has only the in-frame clones, and not every one. The repertoire holds 100,000 to 150,000 clones, roughly 89% seen once, with approximately 10% in the top ten. The CDR3 loop spans 20 amino acids. Germline loops: CDR1 LGHNA, CDR2 YSLEER. V trimming: 4 bases; J trimming: 8 bases; junction bases outside the gene matches: 24. The rearrangement uses TRBV4-3 and TRBJ1-4; 8 bases agree with TRBD1. The material was peripheral blood, obtained on day 0 of MenACWY control vaccination. The receptor was isolated from an adult in good health. The CDR3 here is CASSLSPIRDRLSLVEKLFF. The CDR3 nucleotides are TGCGCCAGCAGCCTAAGCCCGATCCGGGACAGGCTGTCGTTAGTGGAAAAACTGTTTTTT.